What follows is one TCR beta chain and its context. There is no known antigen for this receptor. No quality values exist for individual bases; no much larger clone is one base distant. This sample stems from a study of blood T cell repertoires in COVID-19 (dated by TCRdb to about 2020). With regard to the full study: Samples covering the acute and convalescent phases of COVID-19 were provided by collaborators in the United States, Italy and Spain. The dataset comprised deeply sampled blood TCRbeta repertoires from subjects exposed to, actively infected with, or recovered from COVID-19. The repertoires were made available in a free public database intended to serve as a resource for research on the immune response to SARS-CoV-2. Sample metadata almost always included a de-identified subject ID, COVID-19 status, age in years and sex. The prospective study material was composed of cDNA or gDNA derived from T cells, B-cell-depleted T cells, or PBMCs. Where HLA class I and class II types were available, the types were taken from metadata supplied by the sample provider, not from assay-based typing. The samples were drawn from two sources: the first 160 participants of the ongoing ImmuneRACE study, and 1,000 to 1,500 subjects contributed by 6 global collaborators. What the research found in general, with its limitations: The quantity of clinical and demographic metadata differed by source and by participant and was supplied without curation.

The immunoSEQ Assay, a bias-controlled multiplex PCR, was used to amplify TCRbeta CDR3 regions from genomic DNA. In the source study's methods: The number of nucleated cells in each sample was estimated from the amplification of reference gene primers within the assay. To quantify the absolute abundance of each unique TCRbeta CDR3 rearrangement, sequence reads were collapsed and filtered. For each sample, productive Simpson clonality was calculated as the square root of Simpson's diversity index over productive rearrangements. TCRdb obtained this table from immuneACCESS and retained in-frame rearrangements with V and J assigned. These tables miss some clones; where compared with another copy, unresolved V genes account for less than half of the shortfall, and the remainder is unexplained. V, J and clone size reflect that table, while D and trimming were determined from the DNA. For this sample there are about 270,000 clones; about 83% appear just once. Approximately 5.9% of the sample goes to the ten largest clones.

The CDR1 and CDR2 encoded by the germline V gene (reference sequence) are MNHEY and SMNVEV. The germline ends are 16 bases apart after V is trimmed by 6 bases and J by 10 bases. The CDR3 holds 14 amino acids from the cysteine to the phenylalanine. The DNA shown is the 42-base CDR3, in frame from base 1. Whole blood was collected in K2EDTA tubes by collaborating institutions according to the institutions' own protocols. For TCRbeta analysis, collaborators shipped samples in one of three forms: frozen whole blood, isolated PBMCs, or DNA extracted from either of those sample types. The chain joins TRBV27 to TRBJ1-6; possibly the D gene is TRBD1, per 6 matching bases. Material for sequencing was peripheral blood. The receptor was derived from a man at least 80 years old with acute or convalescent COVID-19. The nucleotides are TGTGCCAGCAGCCCGCAGGGGTCGGGCTCACCCCTCCACTTT. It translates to CASSPQGSGSPLHF.